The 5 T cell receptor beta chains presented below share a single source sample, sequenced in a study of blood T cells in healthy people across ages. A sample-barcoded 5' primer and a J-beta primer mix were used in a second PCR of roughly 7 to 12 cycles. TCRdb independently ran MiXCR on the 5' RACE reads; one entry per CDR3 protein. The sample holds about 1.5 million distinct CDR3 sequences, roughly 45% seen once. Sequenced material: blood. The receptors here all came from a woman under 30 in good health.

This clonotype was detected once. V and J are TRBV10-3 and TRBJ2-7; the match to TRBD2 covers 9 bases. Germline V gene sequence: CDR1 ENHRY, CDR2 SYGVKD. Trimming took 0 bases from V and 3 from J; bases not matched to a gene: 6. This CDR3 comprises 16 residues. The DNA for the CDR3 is TGTGCCATCAGTGAGTCGACGTCTAGCGGGAACTACGAGCAGTACTTC. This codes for CAISESTSSGNYEQYF.

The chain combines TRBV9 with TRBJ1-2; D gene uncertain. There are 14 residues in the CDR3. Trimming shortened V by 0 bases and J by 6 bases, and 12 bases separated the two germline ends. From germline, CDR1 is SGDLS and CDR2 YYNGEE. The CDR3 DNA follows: TGTGCCAGCAGCGTAGCAACCCCGAAGGATGGCTACACCTTC. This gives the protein CASSVATPKDGYTF.

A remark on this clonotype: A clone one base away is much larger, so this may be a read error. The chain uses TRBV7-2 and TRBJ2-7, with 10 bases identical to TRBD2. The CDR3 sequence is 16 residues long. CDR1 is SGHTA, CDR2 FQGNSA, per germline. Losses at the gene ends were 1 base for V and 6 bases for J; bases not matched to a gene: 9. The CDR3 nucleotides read TGTGCCAGCAGCTTAGAGGCTAGCGGGGGCTTCTGCGAGCAGTACTTC. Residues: CASSLEASGGFCEQYF. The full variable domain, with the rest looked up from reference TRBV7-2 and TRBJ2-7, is GAGVSQSPSNKVTEKGKDVELRCDPISGHTALYWYRQSLGQGLEFLIYFQGNSAPDKSGLPSDRFSAERTGGSVSTLTIQRTQQEDSAVYLCASSLEASGGFCEQYFGPGTRLTVT.

The CDR3, as DNA: TGTGCCAGCAGCCAAATCGCCCCAGGAGCGGGAGGCCATGGGGATGAGCAGTTCTTC. The encoded protein is CASSQIAPGAGGHGDEQFF. This rearrangement joins TRBV3-1 to TRBJ2-1, with 9 bases lining up with TRBD2. J was trimmed by 8 bases and V by 2 bases; bases with no gene match: 19. Germline-derived CDR1 and CDR2 are LGHDT and YNNKEL (reference sequence). The CDR3 length is 19 residues.

The CDR3 region is CSARPVVAGDPSSYNEQYF. The DNA for the CDR3 is TGCAGTGCTAGACCGGTGGTAGCGGGAGATCCGAGCTCCTACAATGAGCAGTACTTC. The chain uses TRBV20-1 and TRBJ2-1; 9 bases are a match to TRBD2. The last part of the DNA fits TRBJ2-7 better; the J call may be wrong. The CDR3 totals 19 residues. Germline CDR1 DFQATT, CDR2 SNEGSKA (reference sequence).